This T cell receptor beta chain was recovered during a study of T-cell reconstitution after alpha-beta-depleted transplantation in children. TCRbeta library construction was performed incorporating unique molecular identifiers. MiXCR was run by TCRdb on the PCR reads, yielding one entry per CDR3 protein. The data contain under 450,000 distinct CDR3 sequences, about an eighth of them singletons. The CDR3 sequence is 16 residues long. Trimming took 6 bases from V and 0 from J, leaving 15 bases between them. Germline V lookup: CDR1 WNHNN, CDR2 SYGVQD (reference sequence). V gene TRBV10-1 combines with J gene TRBJ2-1; TRBD1 or TRBD2 may be the D gene (5 bases each). The sequencing used PBMCs, collected from the stem cell graft. The sequence came from a human donor who donated a stem cell graft to a child with Fanconi anemia. The CDR3 here is CASRRKWDPSYNEQFF. The CDR3 coding sequence is TGCGCCAGCAGGCGAAAGTGGGACCCCTCCTACAATGAGCAGTTCTTC.